The T cell receptor beta chain described here comes from a study of blood T cell repertoires in COVID-19. Overall study context: T cells, B-cell-depleted T cells, or PBMCs provided the cDNA or gDNA that served as material.

Germline CDR1 and CDR2: SGHAT and FQNNGV. Trimming took 8 bases from V and 3 from J; bases not matched to a gene: 16. The length of the CDR3 is 17 residues. TCRdb's copy holds only in-frame clones and misses some; the assay was immunoSEQ multiplex PCR. Of around 200,000 clones listed, around 85% are singletons. This TCR was recovered from a man in his sixties with acute or convalescent COVID-19. Sequences were obtained from peripheral blood. V gene TRBV11-2 combines with J gene TRBJ2-7, with TRBD2 identical over 10 bases. The CDR3 loop is CASGEGLAGVGDYEQYF. CDR3 coding DNA: TGTGCCAGCGGGGAGGGGCTAGCGGGAGTGGGGGACTACGAGCAGTACTTC.